Shown below are 30 T cell receptor beta chains from a single sample sequenced in a study of human T cells and chemical hapten exposure. The time point was: patch test 2, 6 weeks after DPC sensitization. Sample treatment: therapeutic diphenylcyclopropenone sensitization with weekly scalp DPC. TCRdb reanalysed the RACE reads using MiXCR and keeps one entry per CDR3 protein. Here the sample spans approximately 82,000 distinct CDR3 sequences, around 7% being singletons. The specimen was whole blood, collected in connection with sensitization to the hapten diphenylcyclopropenone (DPC). The receptor set was obtained from a woman between 25 and 40 years old with alopecia areata. Some clones in this sample may be carry-over from other donors' samples.

This clonotype turned up a few times. CDR3 DNA sequence: TGTGCCAGCAGCCAAGATACTGGAGCGGGGGCCTACACCGGGGAGCTGTTTTTT. Translating gives CASSQDTGAGAYTGELFF. This sequence joins TRBV3-1 and TRBJ2-2, with 8 bases fitting TRBD2. This CDR3 comprises 18 residues. The germline gives CDR1 LGHDT, CDR2 YNNKEL (reference sequence). V dropped 0 bases and J dropped 3; count of bases not matched to a gene: 9.

Many counts were recorded for this clonotype. This chain links TRBV12-3 or TRBV12-4 with TRBJ2-1; TRBD2 agrees at 11 bases. The CDR3 is made up of 15 amino acids. V gave up 3 bases and J gave up 9 bases; unmatched junction bases: 7. The CDR3: CASSFPTSGDCEQFF. The CDR3, as DNA: TGTGCCAGCAGTTTCCCGACTAGCGGGGATTGTGAGCAGTTCTTC.

This clonotype was picked up many times. The chain combines TRBV29-1 with TRBJ1-2; 7 nucleotides align to TRBD1. In germline, CDR1 is SQVTM, CDR2 ANQGSEA. With 6 bases clipped from V and 6 bases from J, the junction kept 10 bases outside the gene matches. CDR3 size: 13 residues. For the CDR3, the DNA is TGCAGCGTAGGTCGCAGGGGGAAGAATGGCTACACCTTC. Translation gives CSVGRRGKNGYTF.

This clonotype was seen ten or more times. The chain couples TRBV20-1 to TRBJ2-3, with D possibly being TRBD2 (5 bases). CDR1 and CDR2 (germline): DFQATT, SNEGSKA (reference sequence). CDR3 length: 14 amino acids. Trimming pared 2 bases from V and 0 bases from J, leaving 9 bases between. DNA of the CDR3: TGCAGTGCTAGACCCAGCGGAAGCACAGATACGCAGTATTTT. It yields the protein CSARPSGSTDTQYF.

This clonotype has more than one count but fewer than ten. J is TRBJ2-5 and V is TRBV20-1; D is ambiguous. The CDR3 extends over 13 amino acids. V lost 4 bases and J lost 0, with 9 bases in between. The germline V gene has CDR1 DFQATT and CDR2 SNEGSKA (reference sequence). This CDR3 is CSAMKQYQETQYF. CDR3 in DNA: TGCAGTGCTATGAAACAGTACCAAGAGACCCAGTACTTC.

V and J are TRBV7-3 and TRBJ1-1; no definite D call. The CDR3 covers 15 residues. Trimming left V 1 base short and J 0 bases short, with 9 bases between. CDR1 and CDR2 (germline): SGHTA, FQGTGA. CDR3 coding DNA: TGTGCCAGCAGCTTAATGCCTCAGGTGAACACTGAAGCTTTCTTT. As protein: CASSLMPQVNTEAFF.

This clonotype was observed at least ten times. The genes are TRBV9 and TRBJ2-7; 7 bases align to TRBD1. V shed 0 bases and J 6 bases; nucleotides not matched to a gene: 6. The V gene's germline CDR1 is SGDLS and CDR2 YYNGEE. This CDR3 region has 14 residues. CDR3 protein: CASSVEDRSGEQYF. The CDR3 coding sequence is TGTGCCAGCAGCGTAGAGGACAGGTCGGGCGAGCAGTACTTC. The full variable domain, with the rest looked up from reference TRBV9 and TRBJ2-7, is DSGVTQTPKHLITATGQRVTLRCSPRSGDLSVYWYQQSLDQGLQFLIQYYNGEERAKGNILERFSAQQFPDLHSELNLSSLELGDSALYFCASSVEDRSGEQYFGPGTRLTVT.

This clonotype was found many times. This chain links TRBV6-5 with TRBJ2-3; D is perhaps TRBD2 (5 bases). The CDR3 consists of 19 residues. CDR1 and CDR2 from the germline V gene are MNHEY and SVGAGI. Trimming stripped 4 bases from V and 0 bases from J, with 23 bases between. CDR3 region: CASSSLYLAKSSSTDTQYF. CDR3 coding DNA: TGTGCCAGCAGTTCCCTTTATTTAGCGAAATCGAGTAGCACAGATACGCAGTATTTT.

This clonotype was seen more than once but under ten times. V usage is TRBV5-1 and J usage is TRBJ2-2; D is unresolved. This CDR3 comprises 15 residues. Trimming pared 4 bases from V and 1 base from J, leaving 11 bases between. The germline CDR1 and CDR2 sequences are SGHRS and YFSETQ. In DNA, the CDR3 is TGCGCCAGCAGCCCGTCGACGGGGAACACCGGGGAGCTGTTTTTT. Its protein is CASSPSTGNTGELFF.

This clonotype was detected a few times. The chain combines TRBV9 with TRBJ1-1; D not certain. Germline CDR1 and CDR2: SGDLS and YYNGEE. Trimming stripped 0 bases from V and 1 base from J, with 4 bases between. The CDR3 contains 13 residues. The CDR3 nucleotides are TGTGCCAGCAGCGTAGCCCCGAACACTGAAGCTTTCTTT. Its protein product is CASSVAPNTEAFF.

In this sample, this clonotype turned up a few times. The chain is built from TRBV27 and TRBJ2-7, with TRBD2 identical over 9 bases. Germline CDR1 MNHEY, CDR2 SMNVEV (reference sequence). This CDR3 contains 15 residues. Trimming cost V 8 bases and J 0 bases; bases outside gene matches: 8. The CDR3 DNA reads as TGTGCCAGCGCCCCTGGGACTAGCCTCTCCTACGAGCAGTACTTC. This encodes CASAPGTSLSYEQYF.

Many counts were recorded for this clonotype. The chain is built from TRBV5-4 and TRBJ2-1; TRBD1 agrees at 7 bases. The CDR3 is 14 residues long. Per germline, CDR1 SGHNT and CDR2 YYREEE (reference sequence). V lost 4 bases and J lost 2; bases outside the gene matches: 3. The chain's CDR3 is CASSRTGPYNEQFF. DNA of the CDR3: TGTGCCAGCAGCCGGACAGGACCCTACAATGAGCAGTTCTTC. The variable domain in full, with the rest retrieved from reference TRBV5-4 and TRBJ2-1, is ETGVTQSPTHLIKTRGQQVTLRCSSQSGHNTVSWYQQALGQGPQFIFQYYREEENGRGNFPPRFSGLQFPNYSSELNVNALELDDSALYLCASSRTGPYNEQFFGPGTRLTVL.

This clonotype has a count of ten or more. This chain connects TRBV9 to TRBJ2-1; the match to TRBD1 covers 8 bases. The V and J ends lost 3 bases and 4 bases, in that order; junction bases with no gene match: 3. The germline V gene encodes CDR1 SGDLS and CDR2 YYNGEE. The CDR3 consists of 14 residues. The CDR3: CASSAGTGYNEQFF. CDR3 nucleotide sequence: TGTGCCAGCAGCGCCGGGACAGGTTACAATGAGCAGTTCTTC.

This clonotype was counted ten times or more. The V and J genes are TRBV20-1 and TRBJ2-1, with 7 bases fitting TRBD1. In germline, CDR1 is DFQATT, CDR2 SNEGSKA (reference sequence). The CDR3 totals 12 residues. Losses at the gene ends were 0 bases for V and 13 bases for J; bases not matched to a gene: 6. The CDR3 region is CSARDQGGPQFF. CDR3 sequence (DNA): TGCAGTGCTAGAGATCAAGGGGGCCCCCAGTTCTTC.

The rearrangement joins TRBV5-1 to TRBJ2-5; 12 nucleotides match TRBD2. Germline loops: CDR1 SGHRS, CDR2 YFSETQ. The length of the CDR3 is 16 residues. V dropped 4 bases and J dropped 4; count of bases not matched to a gene: 8. CDR3 nucleotides: TGCGCCAGCAGCCCAGGACTAGCGGGACTGATAGAGACCCAGTACTTC. Its translation is CASSPGLAGLIETQYF. Supplemented by reference TRBV5-1 and TRBJ2-5, the full variable domain reads KAGVTQTPRYLIKTRGQQVTLSCSPISGHRSVSWYQQTPGQGLQFLFEYFSETQRNKGNFPGRFSGRQFSNSRSEMNVSTLELGDSALYLCASSPGLAGLIETQYFGPGTRLLVL.

Concerning this clonotype itself: A much larger clone differs from this one at a single base, so this may be a read error. The rearrangement links TRBV6-5 to TRBJ1-1, with a tentative D call TRBD1 (5 bases). CDR1 is MNHEY and CDR2 is SVGAGI in the germline V gene. This CDR3 has 14 amino acids. In nucleotides, the CDR3 is TGTGCCAGCAGTTCCTATCAGGGAGGCACTGGAGCTTTCTTT. Its translation is CASSSYQGGTGAFF.

The chain is built from TRBV3-1 and TRBJ2-1; 7 bases map to TRBD2. With 0 bases clipped from V and 0 bases from J, the junction kept 8 bases outside the gene matches. The length of the CDR3 is 18 residues. The germline CDR1 and CDR2 sequences are LGHDT and YNNKEL (reference sequence). The CDR3 region has the DNA TGTGCCAGCAGCCAAGACCCTCGGCGGGGGAGCTCCTACAATGAGCAGTTCTTC. Its translation: CASSQDPRRGSSYNEQFF.

The V gene is TRBV5-1, the J gene TRBJ1-2; tentative D call: TRBD1 (6 bases). The germline CDR1 and CDR2 sequences are SGHRS and YFSETQ. The CDR3 consists of 13 residues. The ends were cut back, 7 bases at V and 2 bases at J, with 12 bases in the middle. The CDR3: CASGLQGNYGYTF. CDR3 nucleotide sequence: TGCGCCAGCGGATTACAGGGCAACTATGGCTACACCTTC.

This clonotype occurred a few times. The chain is built from TRBV2 and TRBJ2-1, with 9 nucleotides matching TRBD2. The CDR3 sequence is 13 residues long. Germline V lookup: CDR1 SNHLY, CDR2 FYNNEI. The junction had 4 bases not matched to a gene; V was cut back by 6 bases and J by 7 bases. Here the CDR3 reads CASRGLAVNEQFF. CDR3 coding DNA: TGTGCCAGCAGGGGACTAGCAGTGAATGAGCAGTTCTTC.

This clonotype was recorded many times. The chain carries TRBV5-1 and TRBJ2-3; a weak D match, TRBD2 (5 bases). Per germline, CDR1 SGHRS and CDR2 YFSETQ. The CDR3 spans 18 residues. Trimming left V 1 base short and J 4 bases short, with 22 bases between. The CDR3 loop is CASSLRHGEAEGPDTQYF. The CDR3, as DNA: TGCGCCAGCAGCTTGAGGCACGGAGAGGCCGAGGGTCCAGATACGCAGTATTTT.

This clonotype was observed at least ten times. The chain couples TRBV28 to TRBJ2-3; 10 nucleotides align to TRBD2. Germline V gene data show CDR1 as MDHEN and CDR2 as SYDVKM. The CDR3 covers 17 residues. The ends lost 7 bases at V and 1 base at J; junction bases unmatched: 11. The CDR3 reads CASKRGGSVPGTDTQYF. The CDR3 nucleotides read TGTGCCAGCAAGCGGGGGGGCTCAGTTCCGGGCACAGATACGCAGTATTTT.

This clonotype was seen repeatedly, ten times or more. J is TRBJ1-5 and V is TRBV11-1; no clear D. CDR1 is SGHAT, CDR2 FQDESV, per germline (reference sequence). The CDR3 consists of 13 residues. Trimming cost V 2 bases and J 5 bases, with 7 bases left between them. This CDR3 is CASSLTSDQPQHF. CDR3 bases: TGTGCCAGCAGCTTAACTTCCGATCAGCCCCAGCATTTT.

In its sample, this clonotype was seen a few times. The chain links TRBV5-4 to TRBJ2-6, with D uncertain. Germline lookup yields CDR1 SGHNT and CDR2 YYREEE (reference sequence). This CDR3 has 13 residues. V lost 4 bases, J lost 3 bases, and 5 bases lay in between. CDR3 nucleotide sequence: TGTGCCAGCAGCGGGGTTGGGGCCAACGTCCTGACTTTC. It codes for CASSGVGANVLTF.

This chain joins TRBV10-3 and TRBJ1-2, with TRBD1 identical over 7 bases. J was trimmed by 0 bases and V by 3 bases; bases with no gene match: 7. The germline gives CDR1 ENHRY, CDR2 SYGVKD. The length of the CDR3 is 16 residues. The CDR3 spells CAISEPTGAANYGYTF. The CDR3 DNA follows: TGTGCCATCAGTGAACCAACAGGGGCGGCTAACTATGGCTACACCTTC.

At least ten counts were recorded for this clonotype. The chain uses TRBV2 and TRBJ1-5; D not certain. Trimming took off 2 bases at V and 5 bases at J, with 7 bases between the two ends. Germline V gene lookup returns CDR1 SNHLY and CDR2 FYNNEI. The CDR3 sequence is 13 residues long. For the CDR3, the DNA is TGTGCCAGCAGTGAATCCGGGTATCAGCCCCAGCATTTT. Amino acid sequence: CASSESGYQPQHF.

V and J are TRBV7-9 and TRBJ1-2; D gene unclear. Trimming pared 5 bases from V and 0 bases from J, leaving 13 bases between. The CDR3 has 15 amino acids. The germline V gene has CDR1 SEHNR and CDR2 FQNEAQ (reference sequence). The CDR3 sequence: CASSASGASNYGYTF. The CDR3 DNA reads TGTGCCAGCAGCGCGTCGGGAGCCTCTAACTATGGCTACACCTTC.

Ten or more counts support this clonotype. V and J are TRBV20-1 and TRBJ1-2; 7 bases fit TRBD1. V dropped 6 bases and J dropped 1; count of bases not matched to a gene: 8. The CDR3 is 14 amino acids. Germline V gene lookup returns CDR1 DFQATT and CDR2 SNEGSKA (reference sequence). The CDR3 loop is CSAKQGSSNYGYTF. The CDR3 nucleotides are TGCAGTGCCAAACAGGGGTCAAGTAACTATGGCTACACCTTC.

This clonotype was found many times. The chain couples TRBV20-1 to TRBJ1-3, with 7 bases matching TRBD1. The CDR3 totals 17 residues. CDR1 DFQATT and CDR2 SNEGSKA come from the germline V gene (reference sequence). The V segment lost 0 bases and the J segment 4 bases; nucleotides outside the gene matches: 12. The CDR3 here is CSARDRDRVGPGNTIYF. Here the CDR3 DNA reads TGCAGTGCTAGAGACCGAGACAGGGTCGGTCCCGGAAACACCATATATTTT.

This clonotype has more than one count but fewer than ten. This chain uses TRBV7-9 with TRBJ1-1; D might be TRBD1 (5 bases). In germline, CDR1 is SEHNR, CDR2 FQNEAQ (reference sequence). The CDR3 has 15 amino acids. Trimming pared 4 bases from V and 5 bases from J, leaving 17 bases between. CDR3 nucleotide sequence: TGTGCCAGCAGCTCCATTCCGGGACCGGGGACTGAAGCTTTCTTT. This codes for CASSSIPGPGTEAFF.

This sequence joins TRBV6-6 and TRBJ1-1; D gene uncertain. V lost 0 bases to trimming and J lost 8 bases, with 7 bases between them. In germline, CDR1 is MNHNY, CDR2 SVGAGI (reference sequence). This CDR3 contains 12 residues. The CDR3: CASSYSIGEAFF. CDR3 bases: TGTGCCAGCAGTTACTCGATAGGGGAAGCTTTCTTT.